This T cell receptor (beta chain) was captured in a study of cytomegalovirus exposure and HLA in healthy donors. Study-level findings and limits: In a later analysis, DRB1 alleles had the most associated TCRs; HLA-C alleles the fewest.

With 60 Vbeta and 13 Jbeta primers, the PCR was carried out. This table comes from immunoSEQ multiplex PCR, and its TCRdb copy is limited to in-frame clones, with some not included. The sample lists roughly 160,000 clones, 80% occurring once. Trimming took off 3 bases at V and 2 bases at J, with 13 bases between the two ends. The CDR3 consists of 16 residues. Per the germline V gene, CDR1 is MNHEY and CDR2 is SMNVEV (reference sequence). Turning to this clone: Its antigen is not known.

The chain carries TRBV27 and TRBJ1-4; D is possibly TRBD1 (5 bases). The TCR comes from a man younger than 45 in good health and CMV-seronegative. The material sequenced was PBMCs. The CDR3 is CASSFTGEATNEKLFF. The CDR3 DNA sequence: TGTGCCAGCAGTTTCACGGGGGAAGCTACTAATGAAAAACTGTTTTTT.